One and the same sample provided the 16 T cell receptor beta chains below, sequenced in a study of T cells after yellow fever vaccination. TCRdb passed the 5' RACE reads through MiXCR, listing each CDR3 protein once. Among roughly 250,000 distinct CDR3 sequences listed, 13% were seen once. This specimen was CD4+ T cells sorted from PBMCs, taken 45 days after the yellow fever booster vaccination. All receptors come from a man aged 30-40 years who received the YFV17D yellow fever vaccine.

The chain couples TRBV5-7 to TRBJ2-1, with 8 bases that match TRBD2. TRBV5-7 is an open reading frame whose function is uncertain. The CDR3 consists of 15 residues. V shed 0 bases, J shed 7 bases, and the junction held 6 bases outside the gene matches. CDR3 nucleotide sequence: TGTGCCAGCAGCTTGGCTCGACTAGCGAGTAATGAGCAGTTCTTC. It specifies CASSLARLASNEQFF.

This clonotype was counted only a few times. The chain couples TRBV6-5 to TRBJ2-3, with D maybe TRBD2 (5 bases). V was shortened by 7 bases and J by 5 bases, with 13 bases between the two germline ends. The length of the CDR3 is 13 residues. CDR1 is MNHEY and CDR2 is SVGAGI in the germline V gene. The CDR3 nucleotides read TGTGCCAGCAAGGGAGCGATCTTAGATACGCAGTATTTT. It encodes CASKGAILDTQYF.

This clonotype was detected a few times. Because it lacks the conserved phenylalanine or tryptophan at the end, this CDR3 is likely a read error. The DNA is omitted, as the CDR3 cannot be located on it reliably, and the CDR3 follows TCRdb's listing. The chain couples TRBV6-2 or TRBV6-3 to TRBJ2-7; the table's D call, TRBD2, has no DNA check behind it. Per the germline V gene, CDR1 is MNHEY and CDR2 is SVGEGT. Including both end residues, the CDR3 is 13 amino acids long. The CDR3 is CASSYSGTSGVDI.

The V call is TRBV7-8, the J call TRBJ1-1; 8 nucleotides align to TRBD1. The CDR3 sequence is 15 residues long. Trimming took 2 bases from V and 3 from J; bases not matched to a gene: 5. CDR1 SGHVS and CDR2 FQNEAQ come from the germline V gene. The CDR3 loop reads CASSLMNRGYTEAFF. CDR3 DNA sequence: TGTGCCAGCAGCTTAATGAACAGGGGGTACACTGAAGCTTTCTTT.

J is TRBJ2-1 and V is TRBV7-2; tentative D call: TRBD2 (5 bases). This CDR3 is built from 14 residues. CDR1 and CDR2 (germline): SGHTA, FQGNSA. Trimming removed 5 bases at V and 7 bases at J, with 15 bases between. The CDR3 spells CASSDRSGKNEQFF. The CDR3 DNA is TGTGCCAGCAGCGACCGGAGCGGTAAGAATGAGCAGTTCTTC.

This clonotype occurred a few times. The V and J genes are TRBV30 and TRBJ2-7; 13 bases are a match to TRBD2. CDR1 GTSNPN and CDR2 SVGIG come from the germline V gene (reference sequence). This CDR3 has 14 amino acids. With 2 bases clipped from V and 5 bases from J, the junction kept 3 bases outside the gene matches. The CDR3 sequence: CAWSTGLAGDEQYF. CDR3 sequence (DNA): TGTGCCTGGAGTACCGGACTAGCGGGAGACGAGCAGTACTTC.

The rearrangement uses TRBV2 and TRBJ1-2; D is undetermined. V dropped 9 bases and J dropped 4 bases, with 15 bases sitting between them. There are 13 residues in the CDR3. Germline CDR1 and CDR2: SNHLY and FYNNEI. The CDR3 DNA follows: TGTGCCAGTAGGCCGGGTCTACTCTATGGCTACACCTTC. This translates into CASRPGLLYGYTF. The full variable domain, in which reference TRBV2 and TRBJ1-2 provide the parts outside the CDR3, is EPEVTQTPSHQVTQMGQEVILRCVPISNHLYFYWYRQILGQKVEFLVSFYNNEISEKSEIFDDQFSVERPDGSNFTLKIRSTKLEDSAMYFCASRPGLLYGYTFGSGTRLTVV.

A few counts support this clonotype. The chain links TRBV12-3 or TRBV12-4 to TRBJ2-7, with 9 bases fitting TRBD1. The J segment lost 5 bases and the V segment lost 5 bases, leaving 13 bases of the junction unmatched. The CDR3 extends over 16 amino acids. CDR3 nucleotide sequence: TGTGCCAGCAGTAATGCCCCCGGGACAGGGAGCCACGAGCAGTACTTC. It encodes CASSNAPGTGSHEQYF.

The chain has TRBV6-2 or TRBV6-3 and TRBJ2-7, with 9 bases that match TRBD1. Germline loops: CDR1 MNHEY, CDR2 SVGEGT. Unmatched junction bases numbered 8, after V lost 10 bases and J lost 1 base. The CDR3 totals 14 residues. In DNA, the CDR3 is TGTGCCACCAATCCGGGACAGGGATCCTACGAGCAGTACTTC. Encoded protein: CATNPGQGSYEQYF.

In this sample, this clonotype turned up a few times. V gene TRBV10-3 combines with J gene TRBJ1-3; D remains unclear. Germline V CDR1 and CDR2: ENHRY, SYGVKD. V was clipped by 5 bases and J by 4 bases, with 15 bases between them. This CDR3 spans 15 amino acids. The CDR3 nucleotides are TGTGCCATCAGTCCCGGACCCGGCGGCGGAAACACCATATATTTT. Translating gives CAISPGPGGGNTIYF.

This clonotype was observed a handful of times. The V and J genes are TRBV6-5 and TRBJ2-5; D may match TRBD1 or TRBD2 (6 bases each). This CDR3 contains 12 residues. The V gene's germline CDR1 is MNHEY and CDR2 SVGAGI. V was trimmed by 6 bases and J by 3 bases, leaving 8 bases between them. The CDR3 is CASRGGKETQYF. CDR3 sequence (DNA): TGTGCCAGCAGAGGGGGGAAAGAGACCCAGTACTTC.

With respect to this clonotype: A much larger clone lies one base from this, so it may be a read error. The CDR3 nucleotides read TGCGCCAGCATCATCCGGGACAGGGGTGTCTACGAGCAGTACTTC. Translation gives CASIIRDRGVYEQYF. This chain joins TRBV5-1 and TRBJ2-7; 10 bases are shared with TRBD1. The CDR3 sequence is 15 residues long. Trimming at V came to 6 bases and at J to 3 bases, leaving 9 bases not matched to a gene. Looked up from germline, CDR1 is SGHRS and CDR2 is YFSETQ. The whole variable domain, filled in from reference TRBV5-1 and TRBJ2-7, reads KAGVTQTPRYLIKTRGQQVTLSCSPISGHRSVSWYQQTPGQGLQFLFEYFSETQRNKGNFPGRFSGRQFSNSRSEMNVSTLELGDSALYLCASIIRDRGVYEQYFGPGTRLTVT.

This clonotype has a count of ten or more. One end of the junction fails to match germline, which may point to a read error. The rearrangement uses TRBV9 and TRBJ2-5; perhaps TRBD1 as D (6 bases). The CDR3 is made up of 14 amino acids. CDR1 SGDLS and CDR2 YYNGEE come from the germline V gene. CDR3 DNA sequence: TGTGCCAGCAGCGTAGATTCTATGAGAGACAGGCTGAACTTC. This gives the protein CASSVDSMRDRLNF.

J is TRBJ2-7 and V is TRBV20-1; D gene ambiguous. Trimming removed 1 base from V and 2 bases from J, with 12 bases in between. CDR3 size: 14 residues. The germline V gene has CDR1 DFQATT and CDR2 SNEGSKA (reference sequence). CDR3 region: CSARVVDATYEQYF. DNA for the CDR3: TGCAGTGCTAGAGTTGTCGACGCCACCTACGAGCAGTACTTC.

This clonotype was counted a few times. The V gene is TRBV20-1, the J gene TRBJ1-5, with D perhaps TRBD1 (5 bases). Germline lookup yields CDR1 DFQATT and CDR2 SNEGSKA (reference sequence). V gave up 2 bases and J gave up 0 bases, with 8 bases separating them. CDR3 length equals 14 residues. CDR3 amino acids: CSARSGNSNQPQHF. DNA of the CDR3: TGCAGTGCTAGATCAGGGAATAGCAATCAGCCCCAGCATTTT.

This clonotype was found a few times. The chain is built from TRBV19 and TRBJ1-1; D is undetermined. This CDR3 has 14 amino acids. V lost 5 bases, J lost 4 bases, and 14 bases lay in between. Germline V lookup: CDR1 LNHDA, CDR2 SQIVND (reference sequence). CDR3 DNA: TGTGCCAGTAGTGGATGGGCAGCAATCACTGAAGCTTTCTTT. This codes for CASSGWAAITEAFF.